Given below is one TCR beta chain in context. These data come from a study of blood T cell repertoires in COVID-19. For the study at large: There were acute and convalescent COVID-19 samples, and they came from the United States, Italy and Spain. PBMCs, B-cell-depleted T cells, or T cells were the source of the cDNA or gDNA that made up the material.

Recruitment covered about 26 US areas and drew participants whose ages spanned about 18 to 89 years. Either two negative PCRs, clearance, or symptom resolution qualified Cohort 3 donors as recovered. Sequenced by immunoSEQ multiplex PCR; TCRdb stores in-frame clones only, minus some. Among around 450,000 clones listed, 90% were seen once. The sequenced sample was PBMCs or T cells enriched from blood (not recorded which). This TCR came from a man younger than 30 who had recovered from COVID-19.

This CDR3 reads CASSYTFDWNTEAFF. The DNA of the CDR3 is TGTGCCAGCAGTTACACGTTCGACTGGAACACTGAAGCTTTCTTT. J is TRBJ1-1 and V is TRBV6-2 or TRBV6-3; D unresolved. Germline loops: CDR1 MNHEY, CDR2 SVGEGT. The CDR3 is 15 amino acids. V lost 2 bases, J lost 1 base, and 11 bases lay in between.